This TCR beta chain was sequenced for a study of OX40 agonist ivuxolimab in advanced cancers. Overall study: While on treatment, patients had intravenous ivuxolimab at 0.01 to 10 mg/kg every 2 weeks.

Method: immunoSEQ multiplex PCR; TCRdb's copy keeps in-frame clones and lacks some. This table has around 60,000 clones, around 90% appearing once. As for this clone: The antigen is undetermined.

On cycle 4 day 1 and cycle 7 day 1, as well as at baseline, blood was sampled. General study results and limits: CD8+ T cells were the subset that, on average, had more expanded clones than CD4+.

This receptor was obtained from an adult with an advanced solid tumor such as melanoma, head and neck, liver or kidney cancer. Sequencing was performed on CD4+ or CD8+ T cells sorted from blood, taken in a trial of the OX40 agonist ivuxolimab.

CDR3 sequence reads: CASRELTGEHGDTQYF. Here the CDR3 DNA reads TGTGCCAGCAGGGAACTGACCGGAGAGCATGGAGATACGCAGTATTTT. The V gene is TRBV6-4, the J gene TRBJ2-3; D is ambiguous. The V end was cut by 6 bases, the J end by 5 bases, with 21 bases between. CDR3 length: 16 amino acids. Per the germline V gene, CDR1 is MRHNA and CDR2 is SNTAGT.